This T cell receptor beta chain was captured in a study of shared clonotypes between healthy human individuals (TCRdb year 2020). Regarding the study in general: The cohort comprised a couple of women and a few men aged 18 to 49 years. Each donor's leukapheresis produced roughly between roughly 0.85 and 9.5 billion PBMCs. The study deeply sequenced blood TCR repertoires of about 5 healthy adults to estimate repertoire size and the extent of clonotype sharing between individuals. Libraries were prepared and TCR repertoires were sequenced by different laboratories using diverse techniques, in order to increase sequencing depth and limit assay-specific biases. For each donor, CD4 naive and CD4 memory were each run on three plates, CD8 naive on two plates, and CD8 memory on one plate. The study at large found these results: Estimated clonotype richness was generally larger for naive than for memory subsets. Higher generation probabilities were observed for clonotypes shared by all four sorted-subset donors than for non-shared clonotypes. Sampling was restricted to blood, and TCR repertoires in tissue are likely to differ from TCR repertoires in blood. Incomplete sequencing was indicated by rarefaction of sorted-subset datasets, despite the large sequencing depth. Because the study included a small number of donors, the genetic and exposure-history diversity represented was limited. Pairwise subsampling led to the expectation that sequencing depth would affect the degree of clonotype sharing among donors. Across a handful of donors, around 5.4% of naive CD4, roughly 3.5% of naive CD8, about 2% of memory CD4, and around 0.4% of memory CD8 clonotypes were shared.

In its sample, this clone was seen a few times. Its recognized antigen is unknown. Per-nucleotide qualities are absent, and no much larger clonotype sits a single base away. CDR1 and CDR2, looked up from the germline V gene, are SGHVS and FNYEAQ. V loses 5 bases, J loses 2 bases, and the germline ends lie 10 bases apart. The CDR3 has 13 amino acids, counting the end cysteine and phenylalanine. CDR3 DNA is the only sequence kept; it has 39 bases, read in frame from the first base. The donors were healthy, HIV-negative adults who had no recently reported acute infections or vaccinations. Every donor was a Caucasian adult residing in Nashville, Tennessee, USA. Magnetic negative selection was used to enrich CD4+ T cells, after which naive cells were positively selected on CD45RA and the negative fraction became the memory subset. Blood was collected by leukapheresis, and PBMCs were isolated by Ficoll-Histopaque density gradient centrifugation and then cryopreserved in liquid nitrogen vapor phase. Purity and quantity of every magnetically sorted T cell population were checked by analytical flow cytometry. Genomic DNA was isolated from every sorted fraction and measured by UV absorbance on a Nanodrop 2000c.

TCR CDR3 regions were amplified from genomic DNA by multiplex PCR using the deep immunoSEQ assay. Extracted genomic DNA from each cell subset was distributed evenly across all wells of several immunoSEQ 96-well plates, and each plate was treated as a replicate. For sorted subsets, 150 to 250 ng genomic DNA, equal to 30,000 to 35,000 T cell genomes, was loaded into each replicate PCR. Purified libraries were quantified with a Qubit 3.0 fluorometer, sized on a Bioanalyzer 2100, and re-quantified with the KAPA Library Quantification kit. A separate single-read 150-cycle Illumina NextSeq 550 flow cell was used to sequence each immunoSEQ 96-well plate. In the original analysis: Because only junctional sequences without quality scores were contained in the immunoSEQ output, filtering matching that applied to full-length reads could not be performed. Sequences were annotated with PyIR, a Python wrapper for IgBLAST v1.9, using IMGT germline references to assign V/J genes and CDR3. Reads were filtered out if the reads had weak V/J assignments (E-value above 1e-6), no CDR3, stop codons, out-of-frame junctions, or ambiguous translated residues. A V3J clonotype was defined by an identical inferred V gene, J gene, and CDR3 amino acid sequence. Percentage overlap between repertoires was computed as shared unique clonotypes divided by the size of the smaller repertoire. Richness of each repertoire was evaluated using RTK rarefaction, the Chao1 estimator, and Recon v2.1 estimates of unobserved clonotypes. For all TCRbeta clonotypes obtained by the gDNA method from several donors, generation probabilities were computed with OLGA. TCRdb limited this immuneACCESS table to in-frame rearrangements with V and J called. A share of clones is missing; checked studies link under half to unresolved V genes, and the rest is unexplained. The V and J calls and clone size were taken over from that table, and D and trimming were inferred from the DNA. This sample comprises approximately 640,000 clones, 72% of them detected only once. The top ten clonotypes cover about 2% of the sample.

This clonotype originated in a woman aged 30 to 39 in good health. The sequence joins TRBV7-6 to TRBJ2-7, and TRBD2 may be the D gene, going by 5 matching bases. Source material: memory CD4+ T cells sorted from blood. Reading the label with the study, this specimen's cell subset or site is: CD45RA-negative fraction. The DNA sequence reads TGTGCCAGCAGCCGTGGACTGGCCTACGAGCAGTACTTC. It codes for CASSRGLAYEQYF.